Following are 16 T cell receptor beta chains from one sample sequenced in a study of cytomegalovirus exposure and HLA in healthy donors. PCR involved 60 Vbeta and 13 Jbeta primers. The protocol was immunoSEQ multiplex PCR, while the TCRdb copy is restricted to in-frame clones and leaves out a portion. The sample carries 150,000 to 200,000 clones, roughly 80% recorded once. Sequenced: PBMCs. The receptors shown here come from a man aged 50 or older in good health and CMV-seronegative.

The genes are TRBV5-1 and TRBJ1-2; TRBD1 matches 8 bases. V shed 4 bases, J shed 4 bases, and the junction held 9 bases outside the gene matches. CDR3 length: 15 residues. CDR1 is SGHRS and CDR2 is YFSETQ in the germline V gene. The CDR3 sequence is CASSLTPGQVYGYTF. Written as DNA, the CDR3 is TGCGCCAGCAGCCTAACCCCGGGACAGGTCTATGGCTACACCTTC.

The chain carries TRBV11-2 and TRBJ2-7; the match to TRBD2 covers 7 bases. V trimming: 3 bases; J trimming: 7 bases; junction bases outside the gene matches: 6. Germline V gene sequence: CDR1 SGHAT, CDR2 FQNNGV. The CDR3 extends over 13 amino acids. The DNA for the CDR3 is TGTGCCAGCAGCTTCGGTGGTAGCGGGGAGCAGTACTTC. It codes for CASSFGGSGEQYF.

The V gene is TRBV4-2, the J gene TRBJ2-7, with TRBD1 identical over 8 bases. There are 15 residues in the CDR3. V lost 3 bases and J lost 5; bases outside the gene matches: 9. Germline V lookup: CDR1 LGHNA, CDR2 YNFKEQ. CDR3 protein: CASSQERQGFHEQYF. The CDR3, as DNA: TGTGCCAGCAGCCAGGAGAGACAGGGGTTTCACGAGCAGTACTTC.

The chain has TRBV9 and TRBJ1-1, with D perhaps matching TRBD1 (6 bases). V shed 6 bases and J shed 1 base, with 13 bases lying between them. The germline gives CDR1 SGDLS, CDR2 YYNGEE. This CDR3 spans 14 amino acids. CDR3 bases: TGTGCCAGCACCGCGACAGGAACGAACACTGAAGCTTTCTTT. Translated: CASTATGTNTEAFF.

This clone has a single count. This chain joins TRBV19 and TRBJ1-2; no definite D call. CDR3 length equals 12 residues. Trimming pared 5 bases from V and 3 bases from J, leaving 7 bases between. In germline, CDR1 is LNHDA, CDR2 SQIVND (reference sequence). CDR3 DNA sequence: TGTGCCAGTAGTCACGGTGACTATGGCTACACCTTC. This codes for CASSHGDYGYTF.

The rearrangement uses TRBV5-1 and TRBJ1-6; no reliable D call. Germline CDR1 is SGHRS and CDR2 is YFSETQ. CDR3 size: 15 residues. Deletions cut 2 bases from V and 3 bases from J, with 9 bases between. CDR3 sequence reads: CASSLLGIYNSPLHF. Written as DNA, the CDR3 is TGCGCCAGCAGCTTACTCGGGATCTATAATTCACCCCTCCACTTT.

The gene calls are TRBV19 and TRBJ1-1; D not certain. V lost 9 bases, J lost 0 bases, and 11 bases lay in between. The CDR3 is made up of 13 amino acids. Germline V gives CDR1 LNHDA, CDR2 SQIVND (reference sequence). CDR3 amino acids: CASAPRMNTEAFF. In nucleotides, the CDR3 is TGTGCCAGCGCTCCGAGGATGAACACTGAAGCTTTCTTT.

This CDR3 reads CASSLQGANEQYF. The CDR3 nucleotides are TGTGCCAGCAGCTTACAGGGGGCGAACGAGCAGTACTTC. The chain combines TRBV5-4 with TRBJ2-7; 9 bases fit TRBD1. The CDR3 has 13 amino acids. Germline CDR1 and CDR2: SGHNT and YYREEE (reference sequence). The V and J ends lost 2 bases and 5 bases, in that order; junction bases with no gene match: 2.

This chain links TRBV30 with TRBJ1-2, with D perhaps matching TRBD1 (5 bases). The CDR3 spans 19 residues. Germline V CDR1 and CDR2: GTSNPN, SVGIG (reference sequence). V lost 3 bases and J lost 5, with 31 bases in between. In nucleotides, the CDR3 is TGTGCCTGGAGGGTCGGCGGGCGGGGACCTGGGAGGGGTGCTTATGGCTACACCTTC. Translating it yields CAWRVGGRGPGRGAYGYTF.

The V and J genes are TRBV28 and TRBJ2-2; TRBD1 aligns across 7 bases. This CDR3 is built from 13 residues. With 8 bases clipped from V and 5 bases from J, the junction kept 5 bases outside the gene matches. CDR1 MDHEN and CDR2 SYDVKM come from the germline V gene. The CDR3 reads CASPDRVTGELFF. The CDR3 region has the DNA TGTGCCAGCCCCGACAGGGTTACCGGGGAGCTGTTTTTT.

The J gene is TRBJ2-5, the V gene TRBV7-9, with 7 nucleotides matching TRBD1. The germline CDR1 and CDR2 sequences are SEHNR and FQNEAQ (reference sequence). The CDR3 contains 15 residues. Trimming took 5 bases from V and 6 from J; bases not matched to a gene: 12. The CDR3 DNA sequence: TGTGCCAGCAGCCCCCGTACAGGGGATGGGCAGACCCAGTACTTC. Residues: CASSPRTGDGQTQYF.

The chain recombines TRBV11-3 with TRBJ2-1; 7 positions agree with TRBD2. The CDR3 sequence is 13 residues long. The germline V gene has CDR1 SGHNT and CDR2 YENEEA. The trim removed 4 bases at V and 7 bases at J, leaving 4 bases unmatched. CDR3 amino acids: CASSYSGENEQFF. CDR3 nucleotides: TGTGCCAGCAGCTACAGCGGGGAGAATGAGCAGTTCTTC.

With regard to this clone: Other DNA sequences in this sample translate to the same CDR3. The chain employs TRBV7-6 and TRBJ2-3; the D gene is possibly TRBD2 (5 bases). CDR3 size: 16 residues. Germline CDR1 is SGHVS and CDR2 is FNYEAQ. With 5 bases removed from V and 6 bases from J, the gap between germline ends came to 21 bases. As DNA, the CDR3 is TGTGCCAGCAGCCCCCGATACGGGAAGGGCCCGGATACGCAGTATTTT. Amino acids: CASSPRYGKGPDTQYF.

The chain is built from TRBV7-3 and TRBJ2-2; D is possibly TRBD1 (6 bases). Trimming pared 5 bases from V and 4 bases from J, leaving 8 bases between. Germline V gene lookup returns CDR1 SGHTA and CDR2 FQGTGA. The CDR3 contains 13 residues. The CDR3 reads CASSPQGTGELFF. The CDR3 DNA reads TGTGCCAGCAGCCCACAGGGCACCGGGGAGCTGTTTTTT.

This chain uses TRBV18 with TRBJ1-2, with a tentative D call TRBD1 (5 bases). Germline values: CDR1 KGHSH, CDR2 LQKENI. Trimming took 6 bases from V and 2 from J, leaving 22 bases between them. This CDR3 region has 17 residues. The CDR3 loop reads CASSHGVDSPPNYGYTF. The DNA of the CDR3 is TGTGCCAGCTCCCATGGGGTCGACAGTCCCCCCAACTATGGCTACACCTTC.

This chain joins TRBV11-2 and TRBJ2-7, with unresolved D. Germline CDR1 reads SGHAT; CDR2 reads FQNNGV. The CDR3 runs to 14 residues. V was pared by 1 base and J by 0 bases, with 7 bases between. In DNA form, the CDR3 reads TGTGCCAGCAGCTTAGCGGAGAACTCCTACGAGCAGTACTTC. Its protein product is CASSLAENSYEQYF.